Below, 21 T cell receptor beta chains from the same sample are listed, as sequenced in a study of cytomegalovirus exposure and HLA in healthy donors. PCR employed 60 Vbeta and 13 Jbeta primers. Assay used: immunoSEQ multiplex PCR; TCRdb lists only in-frame clones, some missing. The repertoire consists of about 150,000 clones, with 73% occurring once and the leading ten covering 1.6%. The material sequenced was PBMCs. The receptors here all came from a woman in her late teens or twenties in good health and CMV-seronegative.

A word on this clone: At one boundary the junction diverges from the germline segment, which might be a read error. The chain employs TRBV19 and TRBJ1-5, with D possibly TRBD1 on 5 matching bases. This CDR3 region has 15 residues. Germline CDR1 is LNHDA and CDR2 is SQIVND (reference sequence). CDR3 in DNA: TGTGCCAGTACTAATATGGCTCACGGGGGTCAGCCTCAGCATTTT. Translating it yields CASTNMAHGGQPQHF. Using reference TRBV19 and TRBJ1-5 for the parts outside the CDR3, the full variable domain is DGGITQSPKYLFRKEGQNVTLSCEQNLNHDAMYWYRQDPGQGLRLIYYSQIVNDFQKGDIAEGYSVSREKKESFPLTVTSAQKNPTAFYLCASTNMAHGGQPQHFGDGTRLSIL.

The rearrangement uses TRBV7-8 and TRBJ2-7; D may be TRBD1 (5 bases). V lost 5 bases and J lost 2, with 10 bases in between. The CDR3 runs to 13 residues. Germline loops: CDR1 SGHVS, CDR2 FQNEAQ. The CDR3, as DNA: TGTGCCAGCAGCCCAGGGCCCACCTACGAGCAGTACGTC. This gives the protein CASSPGPTYEQYV.

This clone was recorded only once. One end of the junction is discordant with germline, which a read error may explain. V is TRBV5-1 and J is TRBJ1-4, with D tentatively TRBD1 (6 bases). The CDR3 runs 14 residues. Germline loops: CDR1 SGHRS, CDR2 YFSETQ. Written as DNA, the CDR3 is TGCGCCAGCAGACAGGGCCCAACTAATGAAACACTGTTTTTT. Its protein is CASRQGPTNETLFF. The full variable domain, its missing parts supplied by reference TRBV5-1 and TRBJ1-4, is KAGVTQTPRYLIKTRGQQVTLSCSPISGHRSVSWYQQTPGQGLQFLFEYFSETQRNKGNFPGRFSGRQFSNSRSEMNVSTLELGDSALYLCASRQGPTNETLFFGSGTQLSVL.

The chain has TRBV6-4 and TRBJ2-2, with a tentative D call TRBD2 (5 bases). The V end was cut by 5 bases, the J end by 1 base, with 8 bases between. This CDR3 comprises 14 residues. CDR1 MRHNA and CDR2 SNTAGT come from the germline V gene. As DNA, the CDR3 is TGTGCCAGCAGTCCCGGGGTGAACACCGGGGAGCTGTTTTTT. It translates to CASSPGVNTGELFF.

The chain couples TRBV19 to TRBJ2-1; TRBD2 aligns across 10 bases. The CDR3 is 15 residues long. Unmatched junction bases numbered 3, after V lost 7 bases and J lost 0 bases. Germline CDR1 and CDR2: LNHDA and SQIVND (reference sequence). The CDR3 protein is CASTRTSGSYNEQFF. The DNA of the CDR3 is TGTGCCAGTACCCGGACTAGCGGCTCCTACAATGAGCAGTTCTTC.

This clone was counted only a few times. CDR3 sequence: CASSQDGGRGDTEAFF. The CDR3, as DNA: TGCGCCAGCAGCCAAGATGGTGGCAGGGGGGATACTGAAGCTTTCTTT. The chain couples TRBV4-3 to TRBJ1-1, with 7 bases lining up with TRBD1. The CDR3 sequence is 16 residues long. CDR1 is LGHNA, CDR2 YSLEER, per germline. J was trimmed by 5 bases and V by 0 bases; bases with no gene match: 9.

The J gene is TRBJ2-7, the V gene TRBV7-9; D may be TRBD1 (7 bases). The V end lost 5 bases, the J end lost 0 bases, and 14 bases lay between the germline ends. Germline loops: CDR1 SEHNR, CDR2 FQNEAQ (reference sequence). The CDR3 length is 15 residues. The DNA of the CDR3 is TGTGCCAGCAGCCAGGGGGGCTGGGACTCCTACGAGCAGTACTTC. Encoded protein: CASSQGGWDSYEQYF.

V gene TRBV7-3 combines with J gene TRBJ1-6, with D hard to call. The CDR3 has 21 amino acids. Germline values: CDR1 SGHTA, CDR2 FQGTGA. Trimming stripped 1 base from V and 2 bases from J, with 24 bases between. CDR3 sequence reads: CASSLIVGSILPIAYNSPLHF. In DNA, the CDR3 is TGTGCCAGCAGCTTAATAGTGGGCAGCATCTTACCCATTGCCTATAATTCACCCCTCCACTTT.

The chain recombines TRBV18 with TRBJ1-2, with D perhaps matching TRBD1 (5 bases). Germline V gene sequence: CDR1 KGHSH, CDR2 LQKENI. The CDR3 runs to 17 residues. V was trimmed by 3 bases and J by 6 bases, leaving 23 bases between them. The chain's CDR3 is CASSPGGGRQAEDGYTF. The CDR3 region has the DNA TGTGCCAGCTCACCCGGGGGAGGCAGGCAGGCTGAGGATGGCTACACCTTC.

The genes are TRBV18 and TRBJ1-6; D is unresolved. CDR1 and CDR2 from the germline V gene are KGHSH and LQKENI. V was shortened by 2 bases and J by 0 bases, with 20 bases between the two germline ends. The CDR3 covers 20 residues. The CDR3 bases are TGTGCCAGCTCACCAATCGGCGCCACAGCTCAGAGCTCCTATAATTCACCCCTCCACTTT. Protein product: CASSPIGATAQSSYNSPLHF.

The gene calls are TRBV27 and TRBJ1-1; D not resolved. This CDR3 comprises 16 residues. V was trimmed by 5 bases and J by 6 bases, leaving 22 bases between them. The germline gives CDR1 MNHEY, CDR2 SMNVEV (reference sequence). In DNA form, the CDR3 reads TGTGCCAGCAGTACCCGGGTCCACGGGTCCTACGCTGAAGCTTTCTTT. Its protein is CASSTRVHGSYAEAFF.

This clone has a single count. V is TRBV6-1 and J is TRBJ2-3, with 8 bases matching TRBD2. Germline trimming cut 6 bases from V and 0 bases from J; bases unmatched to any gene: 5. CDR1 MNHNS and CDR2 SASEGT come from the germline V gene. There are 15 residues in the CDR3. The CDR3 coding sequence is TGTGCCAGCAGGTGGGGACTAGATAGCACAGATACGCAGTATTTT. Translating it yields CASRWGLDSTDTQYF.

The rearrangement joins TRBV7-9 to TRBJ2-1; 12 positions match TRBD1. Germline V gene sequence: CDR1 SEHNR, CDR2 FQNEAQ (reference sequence). Trimming took 3 bases from V and 4 from J; bases not matched to a gene: 4. The CDR3 covers 16 residues. CDR3 amino acids: CASSLGGQGAYNEQFF. The CDR3 DNA sequence: TGTGCCAGCAGCTTGGGGGGACAGGGGGCATACAATGAGCAGTTCTTC.

The chain uses TRBV6-6 and TRBJ1-2; unclear D gene. V dropped 3 bases and J dropped 7 bases, with 9 bases sitting between them. Germline V CDR1 and CDR2: MNHNY, SVGAGI (reference sequence). The CDR3 contains 12 residues. As DNA, the CDR3 is TGTGCCAGCAGTTATCGCGAGTTTGGCTACACCTTC. Translated: CASSYREFGYTF.

This clone was seen a handful of times. The chain has TRBV2 and TRBJ2-3; TRBD1 is a possible D gene (6 bases). V lost 4 bases and J lost 0, with 11 bases in between. This CDR3 has 15 amino acids. Germline CDR1 reads SNHLY; CDR2 reads FYNNEI. The CDR3 here is CASSAQGISTDTQYF. In DNA form, the CDR3 reads TGTGCCAGCAGTGCCCAGGGGATTAGCACAGATACGCAGTATTTT.

This clone was seen a few times. The chain uses TRBV12-2 and TRBJ1-6; the table gives TRBD1 as D, unverified against the DNA. TRBV12-2 counts as a pseudogene. The CDR3 totals 18 residues. The CDR3 nucleotides are TGTGCAAGTCGCTTAGGTGACGAGGGACAGGGTTGTCATTCACCCCTCCACTTT. Protein product: CASRLGDEGQGCHSPLHF.

The chain uses TRBV28 and TRBJ1-1; possible D gene TRBD1, 6 bases. Germline loops: CDR1 MDHEN, CDR2 SYDVKM. Between the trimmed V and J ends, which lost 7 bases and 1 base, there was a span of 19 bases. This CDR3 is built from 16 residues. The CDR3 spells CASTYGRGAGNTEAFF. The CDR3 nucleotides are TGTGCCAGCACCTATGGCAGGGGTGCGGGGAACACTGAAGCTTTCTTT.

The chain recombines TRBV5-1 with TRBJ2-5; 7 bases are a match to TRBD1. Germline V gene lookup returns CDR1 SGHRS and CDR2 YFSETQ. V dropped 6 bases and J dropped 1; count of bases not matched to a gene: 12. The CDR3 has 16 amino acids. CDR3 DNA: TGCGCCAGCAACGAGGGAGACAGGGAGTTCCAAGAGACCCAGTACTTC. Protein: CASNEGDREFQETQYF. Variable domain in full (rest from reference TRBV5-1 and TRBJ2-5): KAGVTQTPRYLIKTRGQQVTLSCSPISGHRSVSWYQQTPGQGLQFLFEYFSETQRNKGNFPGRFSGRQFSNSRSEMNVSTLELGDSALYLCASNEGDREFQETQYFGPGTRLLVL.

A single count supports this clone. This sequence joins TRBV13 and TRBJ2-1; D may be TRBD1 (5 bases). CDR1 and CDR2 (germline): PRHDT, FYEKMQ (reference sequence). This CDR3 region has 14 residues. Trimming left V 5 bases short and J 4 bases short, with 12 bases between. CDR3 amino acids: CASSPRQSYNEQFF. In DNA form, the CDR3 reads TGTGCCAGCAGCCCCAGACAGAGTTACAATGAGCAGTTCTTC. Based on the CDR3 plus reference TRBV13 and TRBJ2-1, the full variable domain is AAGVIQSPRHLIKEKRETATLKCYPIPRHDTVYWYQQGPGQDPQFLISFYEKMQSDKGSIPDRFSAQQFSDYHSELNMSSLELGDSALYFCASSPRQSYNEQFFGPGTRLTVL.

This chain joins TRBV28 and TRBJ1-1, with unresolved D. The CDR3 runs 17 residues. In germline, CDR1 is MDHEN, CDR2 SYDVKM. V was shortened by 6 bases and J by 3 bases, with 23 bases between the two germline ends. CDR3: CASSPGSAGPRDTEAFF. The CDR3 coding sequence is TGTGCCAGCAGCCCCGGGAGTGCAGGTCCCCGCGACACTGAAGCTTTCTTT.

This clone turned up a few times. This likely came from a read error, as a far larger clone is one base away. Since the CDR3 does not end with the conserved phenylalanine or tryptophan, this likely comes from a read error. The chain employs TRBV2 and TRBJ2-7; TRBD1 agrees at 10 bases. This CDR3 spans 16 amino acids. Losses at the gene ends were 1 base for V and 3 bases for J; bases not matched to a gene: 6. CDR1 and CDR2 (germline): SNHLY, FYNNEI. The CDR3 loop is CASSEGDRGLGYEQYL. The CDR3 DNA reads as TGTGCCAGCAGTGAAGGGGACAGGGGTTTGGGCTACGAGCAGTACCTC.